These 9 T cell receptor beta chains originate from one sample sequenced in a study of shared clonotypes between healthy human individuals. Assay used: immunoSEQ multiplex PCR; TCRdb lists only in-frame clones, some missing. This table has 1 million to 1.2 million clones, 70% to 85% appearing once. The sequencing input was memory CD4+ T cells from PBMCs. Subset noted: CD45RA-negative fraction. The source is a man aged 18 to 29 in good health. Some clones in this sample may be carry-over from other donors' samples.

V is TRBV14 and J is TRBJ1-1; the match to TRBD1 covers 7 bases. V gave up 2 bases and J gave up 0 bases; unmatched junction bases: 6. Germline CDR1 and CDR2: SGHDN and FVKESK. This CDR3 contains 16 residues. Here the CDR3 reads CASSQYRGVMNTEAFF. CDR3 sequence (DNA): TGTGCCAGCAGCCAATACAGGGGCGTTATGAACACTGAAGCTTTCTTT.

A remark on this clone: The junction differs from germline at one of its ends, possibly a read error. The J gene is TRBJ2-7, the V gene TRBV7-2; 7 nucleotides agree with TRBD1. Germline-derived CDR1 and CDR2 are SGHTA and FQGNSA. The CDR3 runs 13 residues. The CDR3 DNA is TGTGTCAGCAGCCCGGACAGGACCTACGAGCAGTACTTC. Protein product: CVSSPDRTYEQYF.

For this clone: A read error likely explains this, since a far larger clone differs by one base. The chain uses TRBV28 and TRBJ1-3, with 10 bases identical to TRBD1. Germline loops: CDR1 MDHEN, CDR2 SYDVKM. This CDR3 has 16 residues. CDR3 in DNA: TGTGCCAGCAGTTTATTCGGGACAGGGGCTGGAAACGCCATATATTTT. Its translation: CASSLFGTGAGNAIYF.

The V call is TRBV18, the J call TRBJ2-7, with D uncertain. Germline CDR1 KGHSH, CDR2 LQKENI. Trimming took off 6 bases at V and 7 bases at J, with 19 bases between the two ends. The CDR3 length is 14 residues. The CDR3 region is CASSESAAYLEQYF. As DNA, the CDR3 is TGTGCCAGCTCGGAATCCGCCGCGTATCTTGAGCAGTACTTC.

V usage is TRBV28 and J usage is TRBJ2-1; 11 bases are a match to TRBD2. The V gene's germline CDR1 is MDHEN and CDR2 SYDVKM. The CDR3 contains 16 residues. With V trimmed by 5 bases and J by 6 bases, 9 bases remained unmatched. The CDR3 DNA reads TGTGCCAGCAGTACTTTTAGCGGGAGGGCCACCAATGAGCAGTTCTTC. Residues: CASSTFSGRATNEQFF.

CDR3 region: CASSPGTGGLNTEAFF. In nucleotides, the CDR3 is TGTGCCAGCTCACCCGGGACAGGGGGCTTGAACACTGAAGCTTTCTTT. The rearrangement uses TRBV18 and TRBJ1-1; TRBD1 matches 12 bases. The germline gives CDR1 KGHSH, CDR2 LQKENI. This CDR3 is built from 16 residues. J gave up 0 bases and V 3 bases, and 2 bases lay outside the gene matches. Supplemented by reference TRBV18 and TRBJ1-1, the full variable domain reads NAGVMQNPRHLVRRRGQEARLRCSPMKGHSHVYWYRQLPEEGLKFMVYLQKENIIDESGMPKERFSAEFPKEGPSILRIQQVVRGDSAAYFCASSPGTGGLNTEAFFGQGTRLTVV.

This chain joins TRBV15 and TRBJ1-2; D gene unclear. In germline, CDR1 is LNHNV, CDR2 YYDKDF (reference sequence). This CDR3 comprises 14 residues. Trimming cost V 1 base and J 1 base, with 7 bases left between them. CDR3 protein: CATSRAAVNYGYTF. CDR3 nucleotide sequence: TGTGCCACCAGCAGAGCCGCTGTTAACTATGGCTACACCTTC.

This chain uses TRBV6-1 with TRBJ2-7; TRBD2 aligns across 9 bases. V lost 4 bases and J lost 5; bases outside the gene matches: 12. CDR1 and CDR2 from the germline V gene are MNHNS and SASEGT. This CDR3 contains 16 residues. The CDR3 nucleotides are TGTGCCAGCAGTGTAGCGGGAGTACAACCCCAACACGAGCAGTACTTC. This encodes CASSVAGVQPQHEQYF.

Of note for this clone: Being one base from a much bigger clone, this may be a read error. The identical CDR3 is also encoded by other nucleotide sequences in the sample. The chain has TRBV28 and TRBJ2-7, with D possibly being TRBD2 (5 bases). V was pared by 5 bases and J by 2 bases, with 13 bases between. Germline CDR1 is MDHEN and CDR2 is SYDVKM. The CDR3 has 14 residues. The CDR3, as DNA: TGTGCCAGCAGTCCCTTATCCGGGGCCTACGAGCAGTACTTC. This codes for CASSPLSGAYEQYF.